This TCR beta chain emerged from a study of blood T cell repertoires in COVID-19. There are 16 residues in the CDR3. The junction had 5 bases not matched to a gene; V was cut back by 1 base and J by 5 bases. The germline gives CDR1 SGHKS, CDR2 YYEKEE (reference sequence). The assay was immunoSEQ multiplex PCR, and TCRdb's table has in-frame clones only and misses some. The sample includes about 200,000 clones, around nine tenths of them seen just once. The sample comprised peripheral blood. The chain joins TRBV5-5 to TRBJ2-2; TRBD2 matches 10 bases. The source of this sequence is a man between 18 and 35 years old with active or convalescent COVID-19. This CDR3 is CASSLPATSGTGELFF. CDR3 DNA sequence: TGTGCCAGCAGCTTGCCCGCGACTAGCGGGACCGGGGAGCTGTTTTTT.